This T cell receptor (beta chain) was retrieved from a study of shared clonotypes between healthy human individuals. General study results and limits: Clonotypes shared by all four donors outscored non-shared clonotypes in generation probability. Approximately 5.3% was the fraction of naive CD4 clonotypes found shared across a handful of donors. Rarefaction revealed incomplete sorted-subset sequencing despite large depth.

The CDR3 loop spans 13 amino acids. CDR1 and CDR2 from the germline V gene are SQVTM and ANQGSEA. The V end lost 2 bases, the J end lost 7 bases, and 15 bases lay between the germline ends. In the case of this clone: As yet, its antigen is unknown.

TCRdb keeps only in-frame clones here, not all; method: immunoSEQ multiplex PCR. Among some 300,000 clones listed, around four fifths were seen once. This sequence originates from a young man in good health. The V and J genes are TRBV29-1 and TRBJ2-7; no clear D gene. Material: memory CD4+ T cells sorted from blood. The subset: CD45RA-negative fraction. The CDR3 nucleotides are TGCAGCGTTGAAACCATTTACCGGGCTGAGCAGTACTTC. Its translation is CSVETIYRAEQYF.